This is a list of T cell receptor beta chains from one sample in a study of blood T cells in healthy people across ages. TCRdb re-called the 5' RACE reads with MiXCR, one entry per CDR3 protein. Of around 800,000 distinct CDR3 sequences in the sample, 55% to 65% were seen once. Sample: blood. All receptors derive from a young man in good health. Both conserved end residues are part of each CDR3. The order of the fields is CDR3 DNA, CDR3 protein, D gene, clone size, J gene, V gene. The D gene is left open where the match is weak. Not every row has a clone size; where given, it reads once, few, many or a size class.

CDR3nt: TGTGCCATCAGTGAGTCGAAGGGGTGGAAGGATGAGCAGTTCTTC
CDR3aa: CAISESKGWKDEQFF
d_gene: NA
abundance: NA
j_gene: TRBJ2-1
v_gene: TRBV10-3

CDR3nt: TGTGCCAGCAGTTTGCGACAGGGTAGAACTTTCTTT
CDR3aa: CASSLRQGRTFF
d_gene: TRBD1
abundance: NA
j_gene: TRBJ1-1
v_gene: TRBV12-3/TRBV12-4

CDR3nt: TGCAGTGCTACCCGGACTAGCGGGCAAGAGACCCAGTTCTTC
CDR3aa: CSATRTSGQETQFF
d_gene: TRBD2
abundance: NA
j_gene: TRBJ2-1
v_gene: TRBV20-1

CDR3nt: TGTGCCAGCAGTGAGGGGAAAGTCTCCATCACAGATACGCAGTATTTT
CDR3aa: CASSEGKVSITDTQYF
d_gene: NA
abundance: NA
j_gene: TRBJ2-3
v_gene: TRBV28

CDR3nt: TGTGCCAGCAGTTCCTCCCCGGGCCTTAGGGGAGAGACCCAGTACTTC
CDR3aa: CASSSSPGLRGETQYF
d_gene: NA
abundance: NA
j_gene: TRBJ2-5
v_gene: TRBV27

CDR3nt: TGTGCCAGCAGCACCCAAATCTCAGGGGAAGGGGCCAACGTCCTGACTTTC
CDR3aa: CASSTQISGEGANVLTF
d_gene: NA
abundance: NA
j_gene: TRBJ2-6
v_gene: TRBV7-2

CDR3nt: TGTGCCAGCAGTCCCAGGCACGTCGATGAGCAGTTCTTC
CDR3aa: CASSPRHVDEQFF
d_gene: NA
abundance: NA
j_gene: TRBJ2-1
v_gene: TRBV6-6

CDR3nt: TGCAGCACTATCACAGGGACTAGCGGACAAGAGACCCAGTACTTC
CDR3aa: CSTITGTSGQETQYF
d_gene: TRBD2
abundance: few
j_gene: TRBJ2-5
v_gene: TRBV29-1

CDR3nt: TGTGCCAGCAGTTTATGGCAGATCAGCTCCTACGAGCAGTACTTC
CDR3aa: CASSLWQISSYEQYF
d_gene: NA
abundance: NA
j_gene: TRBJ2-7
v_gene: TRBV28

CDR3nt: TGCAGCGTTGGCGGTAGCAATCAGCCCCAGCATTTT
CDR3aa: CSVGGSNQPQHF
d_gene: NA
abundance: few
j_gene: TRBJ1-5
v_gene: TRBV29-1

CDR3nt: TGTGCCACCGGCGGGGGGAGCGATGAGCAGTTCTTC
CDR3aa: CATGGGSDEQFF
d_gene: TRBD2
abundance: NA
j_gene: TRBJ2-1
v_gene: TRBV4-2

CDR3nt: TGCAGCGTTCGGGACAATAACTATGGCTACACCTTC
CDR3aa: CSVRDNNYGYTF
d_gene: NA
abundance: NA
j_gene: TRBJ1-2
v_gene: TRBV20-1

CDR3nt: TGTGCCAGCAGCTTAGATGGAGGGGCCTTAAACACTGAAGCTTTCTTT
CDR3aa: CASSLDGGALNTEAFF
d_gene: NA
abundance: NA
j_gene: TRBJ1-1
v_gene: TRBV7-2

CDR3nt: TGCAGTGCAACCGGGACCAGCAATTCACCCCTCCACTTT
CDR3aa: CSATGTSNSPLHF
d_gene: NA
abundance: once
j_gene: TRBJ1-6
v_gene: TRBV20-1

CDR3nt: TGTGCCAGCAGCCTTCTAGCGGGGGGGCCGGGAGATACGCAGTATTTT
CDR3aa: CASSLLAGGPGDTQYF
d_gene: TRBD2
abundance: NA
j_gene: TRBJ2-3
v_gene: TRBV7-3

CDR3nt: TGTGCCAGCAGCGTAACGGGGTCAACTAATGAAAAACTGTTTTTT
CDR3aa: CASSVTGSTNEKLFF
d_gene: NA
abundance: few
j_gene: TRBJ1-4
v_gene: TRBV7-6

CDR3nt: TGTGCCAGCAGTGAAGTCGGCAGGAACACCGGGGAGCTGTTTTTT
CDR3aa: CASSEVGRNTGELFF
d_gene: NA
abundance: NA
j_gene: TRBJ2-2
v_gene: TRBV25-1

CDR3nt: TGTGCCAGCAGTTTGAGTCTTCAGCGAGAGACCCAGTACTTC
CDR3aa: CASSLSLQRETQYF
d_gene: NA
abundance: NA
j_gene: TRBJ2-5
v_gene: TRBV27

CDR3nt: TGTGCCGGCAGTTCAAGCGACAGGTCCTACGAGCAGTACTTC
CDR3aa: CAGSSSDRSYEQYF
d_gene: NA
abundance: NA
j_gene: TRBJ2-7
v_gene: TRBV28

CDR3nt: TGTGCCAGCGGCCCCGGGACTAGCTTATTTTACGAGCAGTACTTC
CDR3aa: CASGPGTSLFYEQYF
d_gene: TRBD2
abundance: NA
j_gene: TRBJ2-7
v_gene: TRBV9

CDR3nt: TGTGCCAGCAGTGAAATCACAGGATTATACGAGCAGTACTTC
CDR3aa: CASSEITGLYEQYF
d_gene: NA
abundance: NA
j_gene: TRBJ2-7
v_gene: TRBV6-1

CDR3nt: TGTGCCAGCAGTTTAGGACAGGGGAGTAGGGAGACCCAGTACTTC
CDR3aa: CASSLGQGSRETQYF
d_gene: TRBD1
abundance: NA
j_gene: TRBJ2-5
v_gene: TRBV12-3/TRBV12-4

CDR3nt: TGTGCCAGCAGGGGGACAACAGATAACACCGGGGAGCTGTTTTTT
CDR3aa: CASRGTTDNTGELFF
d_gene: NA
abundance: NA
j_gene: TRBJ2-2
v_gene: TRBV9

CDR3nt: TGTGCCAGCAGAACGAGACAGGCTTACACAGATACGCAGTATTTT
CDR3aa: CASRTRQAYTDTQYF
d_gene: NA
abundance: NA
j_gene: TRBJ2-3
v_gene: TRBV7-9

CDR3nt: TGCGCCAGCAGCTCCCCAGCGGGACAAACAGGATACGGCGAGCAGTACTTC
CDR3aa: CASSSPAGQTGYGEQYF
d_gene: NA
abundance: NA
j_gene: TRBJ2-7
v_gene: TRBV5-1

CDR3nt: TGTGCCAGCAGCGCCCTACGGGCAGGGAATCAGCCCCAGCATTTT
CDR3aa: CASSALRAGNQPQHF
d_gene: NA
abundance: NA
j_gene: TRBJ1-5
v_gene: TRBV7-3